This T cell receptor (beta chain) was identified in a study of blood T cell repertoires in COVID-19. For the study at large: Collection of acute and convalescent COVID-19 samples took place in the United States, Italy and Spain. T cells, B-cell-depleted T cells, or PBMCs supplied cDNA or gDNA.

Deletions cut 5 bases from V and 0 bases from J, with 15 bases between. This CDR3 has 16 amino acids. Germline V gene data show CDR1 as SGHTA and CDR2 as FQGNSA. Authors' methods: Amplification from reference gene primers served as the basis for estimated nucleated cell counts. The protocol was immunoSEQ multiplex PCR, while the TCRdb copy is restricted to in-frame clones and leaves out a portion. V, J and clone size reflect that table, while D and trimming were determined from the DNA. This sample carries some 150,000 clones, approximately 91% of them seen once, and the ten largest clones take approximately 2.4%.

The TCR originated in a woman in her sixties or seventies with acute or convalescent COVID-19. This sequence joins TRBV7-2 and TRBJ2-3, with a possible D match to TRBD1 (5 bases). Sample: peripheral blood. CDR3 bases: TGTGCCAGCAGCCCTCGTTCAGGGCCAAGCACAGATACGCAGTATTTT. This sequence encodes CASSPRSGPSTDTQYF.